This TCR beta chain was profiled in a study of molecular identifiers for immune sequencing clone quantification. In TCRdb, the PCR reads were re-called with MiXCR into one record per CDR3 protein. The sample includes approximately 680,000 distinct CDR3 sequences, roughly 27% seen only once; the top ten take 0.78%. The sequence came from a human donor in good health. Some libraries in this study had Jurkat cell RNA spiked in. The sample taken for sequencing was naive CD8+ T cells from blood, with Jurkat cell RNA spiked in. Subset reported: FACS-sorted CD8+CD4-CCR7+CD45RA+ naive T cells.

The CDR3: CASSYTRQGGDTEAFF. The CDR3 DNA reads TGTGCCAGCAGTTACACCCGACAGGGAGGAGACACTGAAGCTTTCTTT. V is TRBV6-5 and J is TRBJ1-1; 7 nucleotides align to TRBD1. In germline, CDR1 is MNHEY, CDR2 SVGAGI. CDR3 length equals 16 residues. Trimming took 2 bases from V and 3 from J; bases not matched to a gene: 9.